In its sample, the clone carrying this T cell receptor beta chain was seen many times. Antigen specificity is unknown. From the reads, TCRdb called clonotypes with MiXCR, one entry per CDR3 protein. There are just under 500,000 distinct CDR3 sequences in the sample; 30% to 40% occur only once, and roughly a sixth lies in the top ten. This sample was taken from a study of T cell repertoires in cytomegalovirus infection. Study background: Peptides in the study included HLA-C-restricted and HLA-B-restricted CMV epitopes. Public TCR beta signatures marked donors with CMV infection and the matching HLA.

Per the germline V gene, CDR1 is SGHTA and CDR2 is FQGNSA. The CDR3 extends over 17 amino acids. The ends lost 5 bases at V and 5 bases at J; junction bases unmatched: 16. The receptor comes from a human donor in good health (CMV status not recorded). Some clones in this sample may be carry-over from other donors' samples. Sequences were derived from cultured PBMCs, sampled from culture after CMV antigen stimulation. The chain is built from TRBV7-2 and TRBJ2-7, with 9 bases fitting TRBD2. The CDR3 bases are TGTGCCAGCAGCCAACCGGGGCAACCGCTAGCGGGAAACGAGCAGTACTTC. This sequence encodes CASSQPGQPLAGNEQYF.